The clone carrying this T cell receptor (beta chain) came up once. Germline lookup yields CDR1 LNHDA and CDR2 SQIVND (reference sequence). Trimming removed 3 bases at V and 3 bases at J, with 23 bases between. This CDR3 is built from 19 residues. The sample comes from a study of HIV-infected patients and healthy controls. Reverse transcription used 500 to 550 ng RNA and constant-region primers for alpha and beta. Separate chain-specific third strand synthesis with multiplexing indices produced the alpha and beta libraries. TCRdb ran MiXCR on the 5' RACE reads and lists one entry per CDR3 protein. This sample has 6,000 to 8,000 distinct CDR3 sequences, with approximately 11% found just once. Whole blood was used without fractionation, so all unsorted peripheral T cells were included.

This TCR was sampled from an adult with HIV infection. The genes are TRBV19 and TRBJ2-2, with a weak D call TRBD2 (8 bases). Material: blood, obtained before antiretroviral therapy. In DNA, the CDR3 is TGTGCCAGTAGTATCATCCCTCCAATAGCGGGACAGCACACCGGGGAGCTGTTTTTT. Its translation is CASSIIPPIAGQHTGELFF.